This T cell receptor beta chain was observed in a study of control samples from healthy donors and cancer patients. TCRdb's table, derived via immunoSEQ multiplex PCR, lists solely in-frame clones and lacks some. The table records 150,000 or so clones, roughly 94% of them present only once. The germline V gene has CDR1 SEHNR and CDR2 FQNEAQ (reference sequence). CDR3 size: 15 residues. V was pared by 1 base and J by 2 bases, with 9 bases between. The chain recombines TRBV7-9 with TRBJ1-3; D is perhaps TRBD1 (5 bases). Material: PBMCs. This TCR derives from a man between 60 and 75 years old with colorectal cancer. DNA for the CDR3: TGTGCCAGCAGCTTAGACAGGAGCCCTGGAAACACCATATATTTT. Its translation: CASSLDRSPGNTIYF.